This is a list of T cell receptor beta chains from one sample in a study of cytomegalovirus exposure and HLA in healthy donors. Clones were read by immunoSEQ multiplex PCR, and TCRdb kept only the in-frame ones, dropping some. The sample yields a few hundred thousand clones, 70% to 85% seen once. Material for sequencing was PBMCs. The receptors derive from a woman in her forties in good health and CMV-seronegative. Each CDR3 is given with its conserved first and last residue. D genes are given only for firm matches.

j_gene | d_gene | v_gene | CDR3aa
TRBJ1-1 | . | TRBV5-6 | CASSPDRQVQKWNTEAFF
TRBJ1-4 | TRBD1 | TRBV5-6 | CASSPGGRGEKLFF
TRBJ2-4 | TRBD2 | TRBV7-8 | CASSLAHRSTSGGARRYIQYF
TRBJ2-1 | TRBD2 | TRBV7-8 | CASSWGRGGLYNEQFF
TRBJ2-5 | . | TRBV6-1 | CASSASPLGYHQQYF
TRBJ2-5 | . | TRBV27 | CASSLSRGAKTQYF
TRBJ1-4 | TRBD1 | TRBV2 | CASREMTGFEKLFF
TRBJ2-1 | TRBD1 | TRBV25-1 | CASSVTGVSEQFF
TRBJ1-1 | TRBD1 | TRBV4-3 | CASSHIAGQGAAEAFF
TRBJ2-3 | TRBD1 | TRBV6-1 | CAGDRGGFTDTQYF
TRBJ2-2 | . | TRBV5-5 | CASSLLQGNTGELFF
TRBJ1-1 | . | TRBV15 | CATSRQGLRANTEAFF
TRBJ1-2 | TRBD1 | TRBV6-5 | CASNRQGGRYGYPF
TRBJ1-1 | . | TRBV11-2 | CASSPVTGRSDTEAFF
TRBJ1-5 | . | TRBV7-6 | CASSPGYSNQPQHF
TRBJ1-2 | TRBD1 | TRBV29-1 | CSVEPGTAYGYTF
TRBJ2-3 | . | TRBV9 | CASSVASLGDTQYF
TRBJ2-1 | TRBD2 | TRBV20-1 | CSARYAGELFF
TRBJ1-5 | . | TRBV19 | CASSSGGGRQPQHF
TRBJ2-3 | TRBD2 | TRBV9 | CASSVEGGGGGAADTQYF
TRBJ1-5 | . | TRBV9 | CASSVNENSNQPQHF
TRBJ1-2 | TRBD1 | TRBV6-6 | CASSYSRDSPSYGYTF
TRBJ1-1 | . | TRBV19 | CASSNQGNTEAFF
TRBJ1-1 | . | TRBV29-1 | CSGSPGMANTEAFF
TRBJ2-5 | TRBD1 | TRBV10-3 | CAISYRGQAETQYF
TRBJ2-5 | . | TRBV5-6 | CASSLTREGQETQYF
TRBJ2-3 | . | TRBV5-4 | CASSLVGGATDTQYF
TRBJ1-4 | . | TRBV19 | CASSIQGTTNEKLFF
TRBJ2-7 | TRBD1 | TRBV7-6 | CASSYGTGAYEQYF
TRBJ2-7 | . | TRBV7-9 | CASSSPEAAGFEQYF
TRBJ1-1 | TRBD1 | TRBV7-2 | CASSPYGTGGEAEAFF
TRBJ2-1 | TRBD1 | TRBV27 | CASSPSVGTGGTYNEQFF
TRBJ1-2 | TRBD1 | TRBV27 | CASSFLDRGRGYGYTF
TRBJ2-2 | TRBD2 | TRBV7-2 | CASSLGGGGVTGELFF
TRBJ1-4 | . | TRBV2 | CASSPSTSFEKLFF
TRBJ2-6 | . | TRBV7-8 | CASSLAIRGGSLSGANVLTF
TRBJ2-3 | TRBD2 | TRBV5-1 | CASSGGVPTDTQYF
TRBJ1-5 | TRBD1 | TRBV18 | CASSPQGASNQPQHF
TRBJ2-3 | TRBD2 | TRBV7-6 | CASSQTGLAGGDTQYF
TRBJ1-4 | TRBD1 | TRBV4-1 | CASSQLGQGRETTNEKLFF
TRBJ1-1 | . | TRBV6-5 | CASSYSSLVSSTEAFF
TRBJ2-3 | TRBD2 | TRBV7-9 | CASGPIGISGGPRTDTQYF
TRBJ2-3 | . | TRBV5-1 | CASSLVRGWSTDTQYF
TRBJ2-3 | TRBD2 | TRBV6-6 | CASSSRTSGLRDTQYF
TRBJ1-5 | TRBD1 | TRBV7-3 | CASSLDRVTIGDQPQHF
TRBJ2-1 | . | TRBV19 | CASSPTSRNEQFF
TRBJ2-1 | TRBD1 | TRBV9 | CASSADRGQWHEQFF
TRBJ2-7 | TRBD2 | TRBV10-3 | CAISETSGVPRQYF